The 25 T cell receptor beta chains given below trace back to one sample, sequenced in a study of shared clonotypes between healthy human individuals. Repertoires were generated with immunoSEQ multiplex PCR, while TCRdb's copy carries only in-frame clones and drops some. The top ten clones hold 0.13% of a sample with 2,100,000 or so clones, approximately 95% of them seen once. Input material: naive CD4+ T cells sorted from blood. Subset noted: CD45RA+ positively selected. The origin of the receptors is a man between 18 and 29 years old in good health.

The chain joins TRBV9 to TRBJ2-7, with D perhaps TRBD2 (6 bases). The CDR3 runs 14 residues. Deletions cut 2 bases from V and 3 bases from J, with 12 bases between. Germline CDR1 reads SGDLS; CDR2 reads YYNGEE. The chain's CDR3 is CASSVRDFNYEQYF. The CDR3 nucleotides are TGTGCCAGCAGCGTGCGGGACTTCAACTACGAGCAGTACTTC.

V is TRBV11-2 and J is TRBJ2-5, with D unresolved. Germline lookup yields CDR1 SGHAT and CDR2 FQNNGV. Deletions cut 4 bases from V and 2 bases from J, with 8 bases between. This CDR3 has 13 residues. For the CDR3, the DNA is TGTGCCAGCAGCTGGCGACTGCAAGAGACCCAGTACTTC. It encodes CASSWRLQETQYF.

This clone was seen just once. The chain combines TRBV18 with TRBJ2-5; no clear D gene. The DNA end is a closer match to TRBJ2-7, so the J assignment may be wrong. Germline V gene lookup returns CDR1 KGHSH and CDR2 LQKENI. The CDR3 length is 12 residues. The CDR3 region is CASSPTTDEQYF. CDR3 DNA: TGTGCCAGCTCACCTACGACTGACGAGCAGTACTTC.

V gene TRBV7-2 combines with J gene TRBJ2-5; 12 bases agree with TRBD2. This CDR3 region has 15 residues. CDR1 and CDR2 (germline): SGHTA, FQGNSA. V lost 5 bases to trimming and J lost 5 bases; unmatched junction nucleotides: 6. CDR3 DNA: TGTGCCAGCAGCCCGACTAGCGGGAGAGTTGAGACCCAGTACTTC. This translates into CASSPTSGRVETQYF. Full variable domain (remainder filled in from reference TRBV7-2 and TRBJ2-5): GAGVSQSPSNKVTEKGKDVELRCDPISGHTALYWYRQSLGQGLEFLIYFQGNSAPDKSGLPSDRFSAERTGGSVSTLTIQRTQQEDSAVYLCASSPTSGRVETQYFGPGTRLLVL.

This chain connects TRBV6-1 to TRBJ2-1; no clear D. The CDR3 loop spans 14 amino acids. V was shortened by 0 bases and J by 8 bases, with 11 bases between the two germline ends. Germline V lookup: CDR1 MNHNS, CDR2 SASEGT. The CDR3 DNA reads TGTGCCAGCAGTGAAGCCTATAGTCTAGATGAGCAGTTCTTC. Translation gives CASSEAYSLDEQFF.

The CDR3 reads CASSYGVYNSPLHF. DNA of the CDR3: TGTGCCAGCAGTTACGGGGTTTACAATTCACCCCTCCACTTT. This chain uses TRBV6-5 with TRBJ1-6; D ambiguous. With 2 bases removed from V and 7 bases from J, the gap between germline ends came to 9 bases. This CDR3 has 14 amino acids. Germline V lookup: CDR1 MNHEY, CDR2 SVGAGI.

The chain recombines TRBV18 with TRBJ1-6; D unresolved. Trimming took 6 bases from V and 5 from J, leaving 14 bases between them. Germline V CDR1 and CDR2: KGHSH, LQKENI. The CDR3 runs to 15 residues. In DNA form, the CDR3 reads TGTGCCAGCTCTCGGACGGGAAGTGATAATTCACCCCTCCACTTT. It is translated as CASSRTGSDNSPLHF.

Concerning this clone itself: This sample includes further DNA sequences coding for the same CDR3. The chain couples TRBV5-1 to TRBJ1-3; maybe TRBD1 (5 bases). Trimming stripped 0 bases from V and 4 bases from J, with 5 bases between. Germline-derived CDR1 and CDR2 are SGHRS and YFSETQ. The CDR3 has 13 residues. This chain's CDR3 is CASSLGGGNTIYF. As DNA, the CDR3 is TGCGCCAGCAGCTTGGGGGGCGGAAACACCATATATTTT.

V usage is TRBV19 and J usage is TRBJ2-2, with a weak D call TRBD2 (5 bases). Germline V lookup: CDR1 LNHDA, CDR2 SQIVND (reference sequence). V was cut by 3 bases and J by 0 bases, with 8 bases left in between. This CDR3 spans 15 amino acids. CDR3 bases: TGTGCCAGTAGTATTCAGGACTCGAACACCGGGGAGCTGTTTTTT. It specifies CASSIQDSNTGELFF.

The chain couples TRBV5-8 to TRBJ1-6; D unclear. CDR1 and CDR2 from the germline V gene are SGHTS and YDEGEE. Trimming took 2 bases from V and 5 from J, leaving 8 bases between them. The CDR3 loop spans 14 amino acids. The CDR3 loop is CASSLRSNNSPLHF. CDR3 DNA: TGTGCCAGCAGCTTACGGAGCAATAATTCACCCCTCCACTTT.

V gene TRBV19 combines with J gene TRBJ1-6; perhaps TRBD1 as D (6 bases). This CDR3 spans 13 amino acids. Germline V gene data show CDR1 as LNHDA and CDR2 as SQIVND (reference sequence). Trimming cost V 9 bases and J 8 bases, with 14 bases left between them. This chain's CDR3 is CASSDSADSPLHF. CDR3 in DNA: TGTGCCAGCTCGGACAGTGCCGATTCACCCCTCCACTTT.

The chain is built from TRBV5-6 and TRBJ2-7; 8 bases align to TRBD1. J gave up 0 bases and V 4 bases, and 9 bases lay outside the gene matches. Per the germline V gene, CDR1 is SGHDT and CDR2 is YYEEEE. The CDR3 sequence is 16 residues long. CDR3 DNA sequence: TGTGCCAGCAGCCAGGACAGGGCTCTTGCCTCCTACGAGCAGTACTTC. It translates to CASSQDRALASYEQYF.

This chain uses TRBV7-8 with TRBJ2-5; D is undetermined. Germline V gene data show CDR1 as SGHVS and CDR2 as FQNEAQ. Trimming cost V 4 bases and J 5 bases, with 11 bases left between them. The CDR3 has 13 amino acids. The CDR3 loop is CASSSLGTETQYF. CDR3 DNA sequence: TGTGCCAGCAGCTCCCTTGGTACGGAGACCCAGTACTTC.

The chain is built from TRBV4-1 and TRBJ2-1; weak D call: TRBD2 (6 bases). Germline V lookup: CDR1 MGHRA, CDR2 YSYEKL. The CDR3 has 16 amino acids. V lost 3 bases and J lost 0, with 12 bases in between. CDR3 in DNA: TGCGCCAGCAGCCATATAGCGGTTAGCTCCTACAATGAGCAGTTCTTC. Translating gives CASSHIAVSSYNEQFF.

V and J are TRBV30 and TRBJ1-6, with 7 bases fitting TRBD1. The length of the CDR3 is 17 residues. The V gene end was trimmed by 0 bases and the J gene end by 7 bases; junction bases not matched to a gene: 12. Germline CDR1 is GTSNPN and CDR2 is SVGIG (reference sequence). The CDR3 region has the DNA TGTGCCTGGAGTGTACCCGGCCGGACAGGATTAAATTCACCCCTCCACTTT. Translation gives CAWSVPGRTGLNSPLHF.

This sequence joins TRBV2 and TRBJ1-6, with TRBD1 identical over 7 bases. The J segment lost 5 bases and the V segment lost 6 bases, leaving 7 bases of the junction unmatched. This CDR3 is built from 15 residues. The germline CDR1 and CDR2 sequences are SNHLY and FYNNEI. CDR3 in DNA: TGTGCCAGCAGGTGGGACAGTCAGAATAATTCACCCCTCCACTTT. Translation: CASRWDSQNNSPLHF.

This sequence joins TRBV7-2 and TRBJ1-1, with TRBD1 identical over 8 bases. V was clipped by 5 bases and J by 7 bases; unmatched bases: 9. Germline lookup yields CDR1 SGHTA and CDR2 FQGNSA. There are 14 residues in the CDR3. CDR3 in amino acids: CASSPPPGGLEAFF. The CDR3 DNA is TGTGCCAGCAGCCCCCCCCCAGGGGGCCTTGAAGCTTTCTTT.

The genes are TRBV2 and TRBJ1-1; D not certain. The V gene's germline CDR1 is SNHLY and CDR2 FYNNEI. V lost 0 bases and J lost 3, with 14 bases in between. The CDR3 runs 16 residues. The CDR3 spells CASSEAWNPRDTEAFF. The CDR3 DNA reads TGTGCCAGCAGTGAAGCTTGGAACCCCCGGGACACTGAAGCTTTCTTT. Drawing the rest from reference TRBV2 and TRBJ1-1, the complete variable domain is EPEVTQTPSHQVTQMGQEVILRCVPISNHLYFYWYRQILGQKVEFLVSFYNNEISEKSEIFDDQFSVERPDGSNFTLKIRSTKLEDSAMYFCASSEAWNPRDTEAFFGQGTRLTVV.

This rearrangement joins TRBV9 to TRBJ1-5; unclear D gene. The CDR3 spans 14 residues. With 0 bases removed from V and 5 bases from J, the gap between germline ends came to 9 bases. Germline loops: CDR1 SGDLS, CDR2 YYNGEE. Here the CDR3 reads CASSVEGADQPQHF. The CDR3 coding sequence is TGTGCCAGCAGCGTAGAGGGTGCGGATCAGCCCCAGCATTTT. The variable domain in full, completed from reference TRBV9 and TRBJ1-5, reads DSGVTQTPKHLITATGQRVTLRCSPRSGDLSVYWYQQSLDQGLQFLIQYYNGEERAKGNILERFSAQQFPDLHSELNLSSLELGDSALYFCASSVEGADQPQHFGDGTRLSIL.

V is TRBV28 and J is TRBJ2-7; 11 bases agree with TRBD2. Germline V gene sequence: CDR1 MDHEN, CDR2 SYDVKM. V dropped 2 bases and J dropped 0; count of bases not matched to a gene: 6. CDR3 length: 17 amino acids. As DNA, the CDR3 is TGTGCCAGCAGTTTAGAGATTAGCGGGGGGGTCTCCTACGAGCAGTACTTC. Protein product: CASSLEISGGVSYEQYF.

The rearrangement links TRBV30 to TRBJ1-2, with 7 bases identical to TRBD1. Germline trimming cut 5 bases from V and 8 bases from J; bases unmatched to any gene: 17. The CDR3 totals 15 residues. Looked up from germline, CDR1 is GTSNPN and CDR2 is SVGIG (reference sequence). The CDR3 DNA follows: TGTGCCTGGGGTGGGGAGGGGGCGCCTAAGGGAGGCTACACCTTC. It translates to CAWGGEGAPKGGYTF.

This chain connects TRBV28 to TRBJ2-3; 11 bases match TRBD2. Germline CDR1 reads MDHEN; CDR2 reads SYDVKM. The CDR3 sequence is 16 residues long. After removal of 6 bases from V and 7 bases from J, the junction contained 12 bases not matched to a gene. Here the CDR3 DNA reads TGTGCCAGCAGGGGCGCCCTTAGCGGGGGGGCTAATACGCAGTATTTT. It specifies CASRGALSGGANTQYF.

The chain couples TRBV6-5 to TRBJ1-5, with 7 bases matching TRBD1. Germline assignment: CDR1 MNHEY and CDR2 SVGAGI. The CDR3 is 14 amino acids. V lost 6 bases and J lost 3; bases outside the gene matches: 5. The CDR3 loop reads CASRRTGFNQPQHF. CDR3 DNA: TGTGCCAGCAGACGGACAGGTTTCAATCAGCCCCAGCATTTT.

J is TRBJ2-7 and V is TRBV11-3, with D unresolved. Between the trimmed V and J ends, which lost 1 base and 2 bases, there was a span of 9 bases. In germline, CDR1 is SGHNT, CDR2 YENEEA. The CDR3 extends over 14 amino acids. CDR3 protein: CASSLGIMAYEQYF. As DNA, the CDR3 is TGTGCCAGCAGCTTAGGGATAATGGCCTACGAGCAGTACTTC.

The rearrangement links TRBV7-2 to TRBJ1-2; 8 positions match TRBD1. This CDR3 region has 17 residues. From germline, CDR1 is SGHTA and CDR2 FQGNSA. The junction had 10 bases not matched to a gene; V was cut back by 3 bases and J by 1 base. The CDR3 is CASSFTATGEVNYGYTF. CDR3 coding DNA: TGTGCCAGCAGCTTCACTGCGACAGGGGAGGTTAACTATGGCTACACCTTC.